The rows below give T cell receptor beta chains drawn from one sample of a study of metastatic and nonmetastatic thyroid tumors. Via MiXCR, TCRdb re-called the PCR reads. The sample yields tens of thousands of clones, about 24% seen once. Sample: tumor tissue. The receptors derive from a female donor with papillary thyroid cancer or a benign thyroid nodule (not recorded which). Some clones in this sample may be carry-over from other donors' samples. Each CDR3 is given with its conserved first and last residue. Fields, in order: V gene, clone size, J gene, D gene, CDR3 protein, CDR3 DNA. D genes are given only for firm matches. The listing skips clone size in some rows; elsewhere it reads once, few, many or a size class.

V: TRBV18; size: -; J: TRBJ2-7; D: -; CDR3: CASSAVLGRYEQYF; DNA: TGCGCCAGCTCGGCGGTACTAGGGAGATACGAGCAGTACTTC
V: TRBV27; size: -; J: TRBJ1-1; D: -; CDR3: CASSIRPGGNAEAFF; DNA: TGTGCCAGCAGTATCAGGCCCGGGGGCAACGCTGAAGCTTTCTTT
V: TRBV19; size: many; J: TRBJ1-5; D: -; CDR3: CASSLQGLQNQPQHF; DNA: TGTGCCAGTAGCCTCCAGGGGCTCCAGAATCAGCCCCAGCATTTT
V: TRBV24-1; size: -; J: TRBJ2-7; D: TRBD2; CDR3: CATSDSGGRDEQYF; DNA: TGTGCCACCAGTGATTCGGGGGGTCGAGACGAGCAGTACTTC
V: TRBV5-1; size: many; J: TRBJ1-1; D: -; CDR3: CASSLSTGGYTEAFF; DNA: TGCGCCAGCAGCTTGAGCACCGGGGGCTACACTGAAGCTTTCTTT
V: TRBV6-2/TRBV6-3; size: -; J: TRBJ2-1; D: TRBD1; CDR3: CASSYSDRGGNEQFF; DNA: TGTGCCAGCAGTTACTCGGACAGGGGGGGCAATGAGCAGTTCTTC
V: TRBV6-1; size: -; J: TRBJ1-1; D: -; CDR3: CASSERQHTEAFF; DNA: TGTGCCAGCAGTGAAAGACAGCACACTGAAGCTTTCTTT
V: TRBV10-3; size: -; J: TRBJ2-2; D: TRBD2; CDR3: CAISESPGTSVMVSGELFF; DNA: TGTGCCATCAGTGAGTCTCCCGGGACTAGCGTGATGGTGAGCGGGGAGCTTTTTTTT
V: TRBV28; size: few; J: TRBJ2-5; D: -; CDR3: CASRVDSQETQYF; DNA: TGTGCCAGCAGGGTGGACAGTCAAGAGACCCAGTACTTC
V: TRBV20-1; size: many; J: TRBJ2-7; D: -; CDR3: CSARGTGYEQYF; DNA: TGCAGTGCTAGAGGGACTGGCTACGAGCAGTACTTC
V: TRBV11-3; size: -; J: TRBJ2-7; D: TRBD1; CDR3: CASSLIQGMIDEQYF; DNA: TGTGCCAGCAGCTTAATACAGGGGATGATCGACGAGCAGTACTTC
V: TRBV28; size: -; J: TRBJ2-7; D: -; CDR3: CATAPGPAYEQYF; DNA: TGTGCCACCGCGCCGGGACCCGCCTACGAGCAGTACTTC
V: TRBV7-6; size: -; J: TRBJ1-3; D: TRBD1; CDR3: CASSLRSTGVGNTIYF; DNA: TGTGCCAGCAGCTTAAGGTCGACAGGGGTAGGAAACACCATATATTTT
V: TRBV6-6; size: -; J: TRBJ2-3; D: TRBD2; CDR3: CASSYGLAGPDTQYF; DNA: TGTGCCAGCAGTTACGGACTAGCGGGACCAGATACGCAGTATTTT
V: TRBV19; size: many; J: TRBJ2-1; D: -; CDR3: CASSGSNNEQFF; DNA: TGTGCCAGTAGCGGGAGCAACAATGAGCAGTTCTTC
V: TRBV6-1; size: -; J: TRBJ1-2; D: -; CDR3: CSSSNTGRYDYTF; DNA: TGTTCCAGCAGTAACACCGGGCGCTATGACTACACCTTC
V: TRBV28; size: few; J: TRBJ1-4; D: -; CDR3: CASSEGSTNEKLFF; DNA: TGTGCCAGCAGTGAGGGTTCGACTAATGAAAAACTGTTTTTT
V: TRBV6-1; size: few; J: TRBJ2-5; D: -; CDR3: CASAWTVGQETQYF; DNA: TGTGCCAGCGCTTGGACAGTGGGACAAGAGACCCAGTACTTC
V: TRBV19; size: -; J: TRBJ2-7; D: -; CDR3: CASSIESGPYEQYF; DNA: TGTGCCAGTAGTATAGAAAGCGGGCCCTACGAGCAGTACTTC
V: TRBV20-1; size: many; J: TRBJ2-7; D: TRBD2; CDR3: CSAPGTSGGETYEQYF; DNA: TGCAGTGCTCCCGGGACTAGCGGGGGGGAAACCTACGAGCAGTACTTC
V: TRBV5-1; size: -; J: TRBJ2-1; D: -; CDR3: CASSLAGSTYNEQFF; DNA: TGCGCCAGCAGCTTGGCGGGATCCACCTACAATGAGCAGTTCTTC
V: TRBV3-1; size: medium-sized; J: TRBJ1-4; D: -; CDR3: CASSFGPEKLFF; DNA: TGTGCCAGCAGCTTCGGCCCGGAAAAACTGTTTTTT
V: TRBV4-1; size: few; J: TRBJ1-6; D: -; CDR3: CASSQVGSPLHF; DNA: TGCGCCAGCAGCCAAGTTGGGTCACCCCTCCACTTT
V: TRBV2; size: many; J: TRBJ1-1; D: TRBD1; CDR3: CASSEWGQGHTEAFF; DNA: TGTGCCAGCAGTGAATGGGGACAGGGCCACACTGAAGCTTTCTTT
V: TRBV10-1; size: medium-sized; J: TRBJ2-7; D: -; CDR3: CASSESGGYEQYF; DNA: TGCGCCAGCAGCGAGTCCGGCGGCTACGAGCAGTACTTC
V: TRBV7-1; size: -; J: TRBJ2-3; D: -; CDR3: CASRGPGPTTDPSTDTQYF; DNA: TGTGCCAGCAGGGGGCCGGGGCCAACAACAGACCCTAGCACAGATACGCAGTATTTT
V: TRBV5-1; size: many; J: TRBJ2-3; D: TRBD2; CDR3: CASSLDLLAGSTDTQYF; DNA: TGCGCCAGCAGCTTGGATTTGCTAGCGGGGAGCACAGATACGCAGTATTTT
V: TRBV18; size: few; J: TRBJ1-1; D: TRBD1; CDR3: CASSQGTGGEAFF; DNA: TGTGCCAGCTCACAGGGTACAGGGGGAGAAGCTTTCTTT
V: TRBV6-1; size: -; J: TRBJ1-1; D: -; CDR3: CASNRRPMNTEAFF; DNA: TGTGCCAGCAACAGGAGACCTATGAACACTGAAGCTTTCTTT
V: TRBV12-3/TRBV12-4; size: few; J: TRBJ1-4; D: -; CDR3: CASSLGFGEKLFF; DNA: TGTGCCAGCAGTTTGGGGTTCGGTGAAAAACTGTTTTTT
V: TRBV5-1; size: -; J: TRBJ2-3; D: TRBD2; CDR3: CASSLSSGSTDTQYF; DNA: TGCGCCAGCAGCTTGTCTAGCGGGAGCACAGATACGCAGTATTTT
V: TRBV27; size: many; J: TRBJ2-7; D: -; CDR3: CASSSRTVYEQYF; DNA: TGTGCCAGCAGTTCCCGGACAGTCTACGAGCAGTACTTC
V: TRBV2; size: many; J: TRBJ2-2; D: -; CDR3: CASNGRQNTGELFF; DNA: TGTGCCAGCAATGGGAGGCAGAACACCGGGGAGCTGTTTTTT
V: TRBV4-1; size: -; J: TRBJ1-4; D: -; CDR3: CASSQYGDNEKLFF; DNA: TGCGCCAGCAGCCAATACGGGGATAATGAAAAACTGTTTTTT
V: TRBV12-5; size: -; J: TRBJ2-1; D: TRBD2; CDR3: CASGLVPGGLAGGSNNEQFF; DNA: TGTGCTAGTGGTTTGGTACCCGGTGGACTAGCGGGAGGGAGCAACAATGAGCAGTTCTTC
V: TRBV2; size: many; J: TRBJ2-5; D: TRBD2; CDR3: CASTDGGAKTQYF; DNA: TGTGCCAGCACCGACGGGGGGGCGAAGACCCAGTACTTC
V: TRBV5-6; size: -; J: TRBJ1-2; D: -; CDR3: CASSLGVSGLLDYGYTF; DNA: TGTGCCAGCAGCTTGGGGGTAAGCGGCCTTCTAGACTATGGCTACACCTTC
V: TRBV20-1; size: -; J: TRBJ2-7; D: -; CDR3: CSAGIGGSYERYF; DNA: TGCAGTGCTGGTATCGGGGGTTCCTACGAGCGGTACTTC
V: TRBV10-1; size: -; J: TRBJ1-1; D: TRBD1; CDR3: CASSQSGQGVTEAFF; DNA: TGCGCCAGCAGTCAATCTGGACAGGGTGTCACTGAAGCTTTCTTT
V: TRBV15; size: few; J: TRBJ1-1; D: TRBD1; CDR3: CATIRPGTDNTEAFF; DNA: TGTGCCACCATCAGACCCGGGACAGATAACACTGAAGCTTTCTTT
V: TRBV20-1; size: -; J: TRBJ2-7; D: -; CDR3: CSARRAYEQYF; DNA: TGCAGTGCCCGGAGGGCATACGAGCAGTACTTC
V: TRBV9; size: -; J: TRBJ2-6; D: TRBD2; CDR3: CASSPPGGAWSNVLTF; DNA: TGTGCCAGCAGCCCGCCGGGGGGGGCTTGGTCCAACGTCCTGACTTTC
V: TRBV12-3/TRBV12-4; size: few; J: TRBJ1-1; D: -; CDR3: CASSLMSTEAFF; DNA: TGTGCCAGCAGTTTAATGAGCACTGAAGCTTTCTTT
V: TRBV11-2; size: -; J: TRBJ2-3; D: -; CDR3: CASSLVQSTDTQYF; DNA: TGTGCCAGCAGCTTAGTACAGAGCACAGATACGCAGTATTTT
V: TRBV6-5; size: many; J: TRBJ2-7; D: -; CDR3: CASSYSKIPYEQYF; DNA: TGTGCCAGCAGTTACTCGAAGATCCCCTACGAGCAGTACTTC
V: TRBV18; size: -; J: TRBJ2-3; D: -; CDR3: CASSPRTDSTDTQYF; DNA: TGTGCCAGCTCACCCCGGACAGACAGCACAGATACGCAGTATTTT
V: TRBV6-6; size: few; J: TRBJ2-3; D: -; CDR3: CASRSSPAGTAGADTQYF; DNA: TGTGCCAGCAGGTCCTCCCCGGCCGGGACGGCTGGGGCAGATACGCAGTATTTT
V: TRBV7-2; size: many; J: TRBJ1-5; D: -; CDR3: CASSLLGDQPQHF; DNA: TGTGCCAGCAGCTTATTAGGGGATCAGCCCCAGCATTTT
V: TRBV12-5; size: -; J: TRBJ2-7; D: TRBD1; CDR3: CASGLVPGQGALYEQYF; DNA: TGTGCTAGTGGTTTGGTACCCGGACAGGGAGCCCTCTACGAGCAGTACTTC
V: TRBV7-4; size: few; J: TRBJ2-1; D: TRBD1; CDR3: CASSYIPGQGIMTHSGYNEQFF; DNA: TGTGCCAGCAGCTATATCCCGGGACAGGGAATCATGACACATTCAGGCTACAATGAGCAGTTCTTC
V: TRBV11-2; size: many; J: TRBJ2-3; D: -; CDR3: CASSLDSSDTQYF; DNA: TGTGCCAGCAGCTTAGACAGTTCAGATACGCAGTATTTT
V: TRBV7-2; size: -; J: TRBJ2-7; D: -; CDR3: CASSQEASSYEQYF; DNA: TGTGCCAGCAGCCAAGAGGCTAGCTCCTACGAGCAGTACTTT
V: TRBV19; size: -; J: TRBJ2-7; D: TRBD2; CDR3: CASSAGTSGTQYF; DNA: TGTGCCAGTAGCGCCGGGACTAGCGGCACGCAGTACTTC